The 23 T cell receptor beta chains presented below share a single source sample, sequenced in a study of blood T cell repertoires in COVID-19. TCRdb keeps only in-frame clones here, not all; method: immunoSEQ multiplex PCR. Among hundreds of thousands of clones listed, about 88% were seen once. Sequenced material: PBMCs or T cells enriched from blood (not recorded which). Source of these receptors: a man aged 55 to 70 who had recovered from COVID-19.

The CDR3 DNA reads as TGTGCCAGCAGCGGGGGACAGGGCGTTAATTCACCCCTCCACTTT. Amino acid sequence: CASSGGQGVNSPLHF. This chain uses TRBV7-8 with TRBJ1-6, with 9 bases identical to TRBD1. CDR3 length: 15 residues. V dropped 5 bases and J dropped 6; count of bases not matched to a gene: 5. Germline loops: CDR1 SGHVS, CDR2 FQNEAQ.

The table lists this clone with a count of one. This chain uses TRBV6-6 with TRBJ2-7; TRBD1 matches at 8 bases. Germline V lookup: CDR1 MNHNY, CDR2 SVGAGI (reference sequence). The CDR3 is 13 amino acids. The trim removed 6 bases at V and 4 bases at J, leaving 5 bases unmatched. CDR3 bases: TGTGCCAGCAGGAATGACAGGGGTTACGAGCAGTACTTC. Protein product: CASRNDRGYEQYF.

This sequence joins TRBV4-3 and TRBJ2-1; 8 bases fit TRBD2. The CDR3 consists of 14 residues. J gave up 15 bases and V 0 bases, and 10 bases lay outside the gene matches. CDR1 is LGHNA, CDR2 YSLEER, per germline. The CDR3 loop is CASSQEAGDGNRFF. The CDR3 DNA is TGCGCCAGCAGCCAAGAAGCGGGGGACGGGAATAGGTTCTTC.

The rearrangement links TRBV11-2 to TRBJ2-1; 11 positions agree with TRBD1. Trimming cost V 8 bases and J 9 bases; bases outside gene matches: 12. CDR3 length: 15 residues. Germline CDR1 SGHAT, CDR2 FQNNGV. CDR3 nucleotide sequence: TGTGCCAGCGGTAGGGGGACAGGGGGTCCCGGTGAGCAGTTCTTC. It yields the protein CASGRGTGGPGEQFF.

The V and J genes are TRBV6-5 and TRBJ2-4; perhaps TRBD1 as D (6 bases). The CDR3 extends over 12 amino acids. The V end was cut by 10 bases, the J end by 8 bases, with 15 bases between. Germline assignment: CDR1 MNHEY and CDR2 SVGAGI. Written as DNA, the CDR3 is TGTGCCATCGTGGGACAAGGGGACATTCAGTACTTC. Translated: CAIVGQGDIQYF.

The CDR3 nucleotides read TGCGCCAGCAGCCAAGATCCGGTCGGGGCTAACTATGGCTACACCTTC. It encodes CASSQDPVGANYGYTF. The chain has TRBV4-1 and TRBJ1-2, with D unclear. V shed 0 bases and J shed 0 bases, with 11 bases lying between them. The V gene's germline CDR1 is MGHRA and CDR2 YSYEKL. This CDR3 has 16 amino acids.

This clone was observed a single time. The chain recombines TRBV20-1 with TRBJ1-4; D gene ambiguous. Germline CDR1 reads DFQATT; CDR2 reads SNEGSKA (reference sequence). The CDR3 loop spans 13 amino acids. Trimming cost V 4 bases and J 8 bases, with 14 bases left between them. Here the CDR3 reads CSANDAGREKLFF. The CDR3 DNA is TGCAGTGCTAATGATGCTGGTCGGGAAAAACTGTTTTTT.

The chain joins TRBV6-2 or TRBV6-3 to TRBJ2-7; 7 bases are shared with TRBD2. Germline V lookup: CDR1 MNHEY, CDR2 SVGEGT. Trimming took 4 bases from V and 7 from J; bases not matched to a gene: 4. The CDR3 sequence is 12 residues long. The CDR3 DNA is TGTGCCAGCAGTTCAATCGGGGGGGAGCAGTACTTC. This gives the protein CASSSIGGEQYF.

The chain has TRBV7-6 and TRBJ2-5; tentatively, D is TRBD2 (6 bases). Trimming took 10 bases from V and 0 from J, leaving 12 bases between them. This CDR3 is 13 amino acids long. In germline, CDR1 is SGHVS, CDR2 FNYEAQ. CDR3 in amino acids: CAIWRGNQETQYF. Written as DNA, the CDR3 is TGTGCCATCTGGCGGGGTAACCAAGAGACCCAGTACTTC.

The rearrangement uses TRBV24-1 and TRBJ2-1, with 10 bases that match TRBD1. This CDR3 spans 16 amino acids. The V gene end was trimmed by 4 bases and the J gene end by 3 bases; junction bases not matched to a gene: 5. Germline CDR1 and CDR2: KGHDR and SFDVKD. DNA of the CDR3: TGTGCCACCAGTGACCTGACAGGGGGCAACTACAATGAGCAGTTCTTC. It specifies CATSDLTGGNYNEQFF.

This sequence joins TRBV19 and TRBJ2-1, with 7 positions matching TRBD2. Germline V gene data show CDR1 as LNHDA and CDR2 as SQIVND (reference sequence). V lost 8 bases to trimming and J lost 4 bases; unmatched junction nucleotides: 20. CDR3 length: 18 residues. The CDR3 loop reads CASRGQAVAGVRYNEQFF. Here the CDR3 DNA reads TGTGCCAGTCGGGGCCAGGCGGTTGCGGGAGTAAGGTACAATGAGCAGTTCTTC. Together with reference TRBV19 and TRBJ2-1, the CDR3 gives the full variable domain: DGGITQSPKYLFRKEGQNVTLSCEQNLNHDAMYWYRQDPGQGLRLIYYSQIVNDFQKGDIAEGYSVSREKKESFPLTVTSAQKNPTAFYLCASRGQAVAGVRYNEQFFGPGTRLTVL.

V gene TRBV7-9 combines with J gene TRBJ1-2; unclear D gene. Germline assignment: CDR1 SEHNR and CDR2 FQNEAQ (reference sequence). This CDR3 has 15 amino acids. V gave up 4 bases and J gave up 1 base, with 13 bases separating them. Here the CDR3 reads CASSSYAGINYGYTF. CDR3 coding DNA: TGTGCCAGCAGCTCATACGCGGGGATTAACTATGGCTACACCTTC. The full variable domain, rest sourced from reference TRBV7-9 and TRBJ1-2, is DTGVSQNPRHKITKRGQNVTFRCDPISEHNRLYWYRQTLGQGPEFLTYFQNEAQLEKSRLLSDRFSAERPKGSFSTLEIQRTEQGDSAMYLCASSSYAGINYGYTFGSGTRLTVV.

The chain uses TRBV19 and TRBJ2-1, with 8 bases that match TRBD1. The CDR3 extends over 14 amino acids. Per germline, CDR1 LNHDA and CDR2 SQIVND (reference sequence). The V segment lost 4 bases and the J segment 10 bases; nucleotides outside the gene matches: 9. Written as DNA, the CDR3 is TGTGCCAGTAGTACGGGGACAGGTCCACGGGAGCAGTTCTTC. It specifies CASSTGTGPREQFF.

This chain links TRBV18 with TRBJ1-4, with D tentatively TRBD1 (5 bases). Germline V gives CDR1 KGHSH, CDR2 LQKENI. This CDR3 has 15 residues. Deletions cut 3 bases from V and 5 bases from J, with 13 bases between. The DNA for the CDR3 is TGTGCCAGCTCACCCAGGGAGGCGCGCAATGAAAAACTGTTTTTT. Amino acids: CASSPREARNEKLFF.

A word on this clone: Relative to the germline gene, one junction end is altered; a read error may explain this. This rearrangement joins TRBV18 to TRBJ1-2; D not certain. Germline assignment: CDR1 KGHSH and CDR2 LQKENI. CDR3 length: 14 amino acids. CDR3 nucleotides: TGTGCCACCTCACATACAAATATTAACTATGGCTACACCTTC. Protein: CATSHTNINYGYTF.

This clone was observed a single time. The chain links TRBV30 to TRBJ1-1; no clear D. Germline CDR1 and CDR2: GTSNPN and SVGIG (reference sequence). With 2 bases removed from V and 5 bases from J, the gap between germline ends came to 12 bases. This CDR3 has 13 amino acids. The CDR3 region is CAWSTSGGTEAFF. DNA for the CDR3: TGTGCCTGGAGTACCTCGGGAGGAACTGAAGCTTTCTTT.

The CDR3 nucleotides are TGTGCCAGCACCAGGGACTCCAGAGGGGAGCAGTACTTC. It translates to CASTRDSRGEQYF. The V call is TRBV2, the J call TRBJ2-7, with D tentatively TRBD2 (6 bases). The V and J ends lost 7 bases and 7 bases respectively, with 17 bases between them. The germline gives CDR1 SNHLY, CDR2 FYNNEI. The CDR3 runs 13 residues.

J is TRBJ2-2 and V is TRBV6-1; D possibly corresponds to TRBD1 (6 bases). This CDR3 contains 17 residues. Trimming shortened V by 2 bases and J by 1 base, and 14 bases separated the two germline ends. Germline CDR1 and CDR2: MNHNS and SASEGT. Written as DNA, the CDR3 is TGTGCCAGCAGTGAACGAGGGGCAGGGGTGAACACCGGGGAGCTGTTTTTT. It yields the protein CASSERGAGVNTGELFF.

The V call is TRBV9, the J call TRBJ2-3; 7 bases agree with TRBD2. The CDR3 length is 15 residues. The germline V gene encodes CDR1 SGDLS and CDR2 YYNGEE. V dropped 1 base and J dropped 4; count of bases not matched to a gene: 6. The CDR3 loop reads CASSVSGRSPDTQYF. The CDR3, as DNA: TGTGCCAGCAGCGTATCCGGGAGGTCTCCAGATACGCAGTATTTT.

The V call is TRBV3-1 (or the pseudogene TRBV3-2), the J call TRBJ1-2; D unclear. The CDR3 is 13 amino acids. Germline V gives CDR1 LGHDT, CDR2 YNNKEL (reference sequence). Trimming cost V 1 base and J 3 bases, with 6 bases left between them. The CDR3, as DNA: TGTGCCAGCAGCCAAGTGGCCGACTATGGCTACACCTTC. Its translation is CASSQVADYGYTF.

The chain recombines TRBV5-1 with TRBJ2-1; D perhaps matches TRBD2 (5 bases). This CDR3 has 15 amino acids. V lost 4 bases to trimming and J lost 0 bases, with 11 bases between them. CDR1 is SGHRS, CDR2 YFSETQ, per germline. Here the CDR3 DNA reads TGCGCCAGCAGCAGAGCGGCTAACTCCTACAATGAGCAGTTCTTC. Translation: CASSRAANSYNEQFF. The full variable domain, its missing parts supplied by reference TRBV5-1 and TRBJ2-1, is KAGVTQTPRYLIKTRGQQVTLSCSPISGHRSVSWYQQTPGQGLQFLFEYFSETQRNKGNFPGRFSGRQFSNSRSEMNVSTLELGDSALYLCASSRAANSYNEQFFGPGTRLTVL.

This clone was observed once. The sample carries other DNA sequences with the same CDR3. V is TRBV9 and J is TRBJ1-1, with a possible D match to TRBD1 (6 bases). Trimming left V 1 base short and J 1 base short, with 11 bases between. Germline loops: CDR1 SGDLS, CDR2 YYNGEE. The CDR3 length is 15 residues. The CDR3 region is CASSVTGQKNTEAFF. DNA for the CDR3: TGTGCCAGCAGCGTAACGGGACAAAAGAACACTGAAGCTTTCTTT.

The chain couples TRBV6-5 to TRBJ2-1; 13 bases fit TRBD2. J lost 4 bases, V lost 6 bases, and 3 bases had no gene match. CDR3 length equals 15 residues. Germline-derived CDR1 and CDR2 are MNHEY and SVGAGI. The CDR3 spells CASSQGLAGYNEQFF. The CDR3 DNA reads as TGTGCCAGCAGCCAGGGACTAGCGGGGTACAATGAGCAGTTCTTC.